This TCR beta chain derives from a study of blood T cell repertoires in COVID-19. Measured with immunoSEQ multiplex PCR; TCRdb has only the in-frame clones, and not every one. Of approximately 400,000 clones in the sample, around 87% are singletons; the top ten hold 1.3%. This clone was observed a single time. Symptom resolution, clearance, or two negative PCRs marked donors in Cohort 3 as recovered. The ends lost 3 bases at V and 4 bases at J; junction bases unmatched: 7. The CDR3 totals 16 residues. Germline V gives CDR1 PRHDT, CDR2 FYEKMQ (reference sequence). The TCR originated in a man aged 25 to 40 who had recovered from COVID-19. The J gene is TRBJ1-1, the V gene TRBV13, with 11 bases that match TRBD1. The sequencing input was PBMCs or T cells enriched from blood (not recorded which). CDR3 nucleotide sequence: TGTGCCAGCAGCTTCCCGGGACAGGGGGTATCCACTGAAGCTTTCTTT. Protein product: CASSFPGQGVSTEAFF. Drawing the rest from reference TRBV13 and TRBJ1-1, the complete variable domain is AAGVIQSPRHLIKEKRETATLKCYPIPRHDTVYWYQQGPGQDPQFLISFYEKMQSDKGSIPDRFSAQQFSDYHSELNMSSLELGDSALYFCASSFPGQGVSTEAFFGQGTRLTVV.